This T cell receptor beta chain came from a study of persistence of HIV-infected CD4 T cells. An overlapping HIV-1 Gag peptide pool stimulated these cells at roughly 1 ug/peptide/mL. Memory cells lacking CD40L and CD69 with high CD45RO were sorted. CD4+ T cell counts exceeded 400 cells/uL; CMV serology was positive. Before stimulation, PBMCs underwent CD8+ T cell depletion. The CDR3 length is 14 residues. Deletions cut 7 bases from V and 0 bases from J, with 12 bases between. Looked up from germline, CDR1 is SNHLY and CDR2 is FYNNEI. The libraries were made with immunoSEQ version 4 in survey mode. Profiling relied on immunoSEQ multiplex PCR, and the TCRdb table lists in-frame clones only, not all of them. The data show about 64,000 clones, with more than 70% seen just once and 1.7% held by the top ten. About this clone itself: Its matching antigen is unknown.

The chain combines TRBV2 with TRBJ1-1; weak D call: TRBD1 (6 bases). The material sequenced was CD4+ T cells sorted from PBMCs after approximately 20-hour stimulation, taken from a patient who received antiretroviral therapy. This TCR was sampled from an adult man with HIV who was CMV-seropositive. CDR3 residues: CASTLRGVNTEAFF. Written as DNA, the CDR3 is TGTGCCAGCACCCTAAGGGGGGTGAACACTGAAGCTTTCTTT.